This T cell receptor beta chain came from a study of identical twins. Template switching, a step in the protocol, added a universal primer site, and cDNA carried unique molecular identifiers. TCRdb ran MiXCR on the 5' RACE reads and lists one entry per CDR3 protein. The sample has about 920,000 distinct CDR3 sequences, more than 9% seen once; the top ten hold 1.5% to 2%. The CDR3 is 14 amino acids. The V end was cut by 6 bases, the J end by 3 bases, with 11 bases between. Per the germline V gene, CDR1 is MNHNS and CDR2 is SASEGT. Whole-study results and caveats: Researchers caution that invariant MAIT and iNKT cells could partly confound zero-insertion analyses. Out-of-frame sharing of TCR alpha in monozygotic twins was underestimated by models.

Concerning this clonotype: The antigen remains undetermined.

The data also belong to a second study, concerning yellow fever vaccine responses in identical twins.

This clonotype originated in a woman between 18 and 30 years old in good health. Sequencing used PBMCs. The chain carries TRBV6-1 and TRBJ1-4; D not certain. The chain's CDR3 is CASSQRASNEKLFF. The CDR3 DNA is TGTGCCAGCAGCCAAAGGGCCTCTAATGAAAAACTGTTTTTT.